The 28 T cell receptor beta chains below come from one sample, sequenced in a study of cytomegalovirus exposure and HLA in healthy donors. The study ran its PCR with 60 Vbeta and 13 Jbeta primers. Using immunoSEQ multiplex PCR, the repertoire was profiled, and TCRdb retains in-frame clones only, with some absent. Among over 150,000 clones, 80% were seen once, and the ten largest hold around 4.5%. The sequencing sample was made of PBMCs. The receptors originated from a man aged 25 to 45 in good health and CMV-seronegative.

V and J are TRBV18 and TRBJ1-1; weak D call: TRBD1 (6 bases). V shed 3 bases and J shed 1 base, with 9 bases lying between them. Germline V CDR1 and CDR2: KGHSH, LQKENI. CDR3 size: 14 residues. CDR3 protein: CASSPGAENTEAFF. CDR3 in DNA: TGTGCCAGCTCACCGGGGGCAGAGAACACTGAAGCTTTCTTT.

CDR3 amino acids: CSGIEGVTEAFF. The CDR3 nucleotides read TGCAGCGGTATAGAGGGTGTCACTGAAGCTTTCTTT. The rearrangement joins TRBV29-1 to TRBJ1-1; D is ambiguous. V lost 7 bases, J lost 4 bases, and 13 bases lay in between. CDR1 and CDR2 from the germline V gene are SQVTM and ANQGSEA. This CDR3 spans 12 amino acids.

The count of this clone is one. This sequence joins TRBV10-3 and TRBJ1-1; D perhaps matches TRBD1 (5 bases). Germline loops: CDR1 ENHRY, CDR2 SYGVKD. V gave up 8 bases and J gave up 6 bases, with 16 bases separating them. CDR3 size: 13 residues. The CDR3 sequence is CAIFGGVPPEAFF. CDR3 nucleotide sequence: TGTGCCATCTTCGGGGGGGTTCCCCCTGAAGCTTTCTTT.

J is TRBJ2-1 and V is TRBV9; 10 nucleotides agree with TRBD2. The V gene's germline CDR1 is SGDLS and CDR2 YYNGEE. V was pared by 0 bases and J by 6 bases, with 3 bases of the junction left unmatched. The CDR3 has 15 residues. The CDR3 sequence is CASSVAAGGPNEQFF. In nucleotides, the CDR3 is TGTGCCAGCAGCGTAGCAGCGGGGGGGCCCAATGAGCAGTTCTTC.

The chain is built from TRBV6-1 and TRBJ2-7, with 9 bases lining up with TRBD1. CDR1 is MNHNS and CDR2 is SASEGT in the germline V gene. Trimming cost V 6 bases and J 3 bases; bases outside gene matches: 0. CDR3 size: 12 residues. Here the CDR3 reads CASRTGGYEQYF. Here the CDR3 DNA reads TGTGCCAGCAGGACAGGGGGCTACGAGCAGTACTTC.

The chain has TRBV7-2 and TRBJ2-5; D is perhaps TRBD2 (7 bases). The germline CDR1 and CDR2 sequences are SGHTA and FQGNSA. With 7 bases removed from V and 1 base from J, the gap between germline ends came to 13 bases. The CDR3 is 14 amino acids. The CDR3 bases are TGTGCCAGCACTAGGGGGGGGCCCCAAGAGACCCAGTACTTC. Protein sequence: CASTRGGPQETQYF.

The rearrangement uses TRBV19 and TRBJ2-1; 10 bases match TRBD2. This CDR3 is built from 15 residues. The germline gives CDR1 LNHDA, CDR2 SQIVND (reference sequence). J was trimmed by 4 bases and V by 5 bases; bases with no gene match: 5. CDR3 nucleotides: TGTGCCAGTAGTCAACTAGCGGGAACATACAATGAGCAGTTCTTC. The encoded protein is CASSQLAGTYNEQFF. The full variable domain, rest sourced from reference TRBV19 and TRBJ2-1, is DGGITQSPKYLFRKEGQNVTLSCEQNLNHDAMYWYRQDPGQGLRLIYYSQIVNDFQKGDIAEGYSVSREKKESFPLTVTSAQKNPTAFYLCASSQLAGTYNEQFFGPGTRLTVL.

This sequence joins TRBV5-6 and TRBJ2-7; TRBD1 is a possible D gene (7 bases). Between the trimmed V and J ends, which lost 3 bases and 4 bases, there was a span of 20 bases. Germline V CDR1 and CDR2: SGHDT, YYEEEE. This CDR3 region has 16 residues. CDR3 protein: CASSWGGKGAGYEQYF. Written as DNA, the CDR3 is TGTGCCAGCAGCTGGGGAGGTAAGGGGGCCGGGTACGAGCAGTACTTC. The full variable domain, its missing parts supplied by reference TRBV5-6 and TRBJ2-7, is DAGVTQSPTHLIKTRGQQVTLRCSPKSGHDTVSWYQQALGQGPQFIFQYYEEEERQRGNFPDRFSGHQFPNYSSELNVNALLLGDSALYLCASSWGGKGAGYEQYFGPGTRLTVT.

The rearrangement uses TRBV19 and TRBJ2-5, with 10 positions matching TRBD2. CDR3 length equals 15 residues. V gave up 5 bases and J gave up 4 bases; unmatched junction bases: 7. CDR1 is LNHDA, CDR2 SQIVND, per germline (reference sequence). The CDR3 DNA follows: TGTGCCAGTAGTCCGAGCGGGGGGGCCTCAGAGACCCAGTACTTC. This sequence encodes CASSPSGGASETQYF.

The chain recombines TRBV6-6 with TRBJ2-7, with 10 bases identical to TRBD1. This CDR3 is built from 16 residues. Unmatched junction bases numbered 8, after V lost 3 bases and J lost 3 bases. CDR1 and CDR2 (germline): MNHNY, SVGAGI (reference sequence). The CDR3 loop is CASSYSGTGEGYEQYF. The CDR3, as DNA: TGTGCCAGCAGTTATTCAGGGACAGGGGAGGGCTACGAGCAGTACTTC.

CDR3 protein: CASSAIGLTVGSEQYF. The CDR3 DNA reads TGTGCCAGTAGTGCTATAGGACTCACAGTGGGTAGCGAGCAGTACTTC. The chain employs TRBV19 and TRBJ2-7, with a tentative D call TRBD2 (5 bases). CDR1 is LNHDA and CDR2 is SQIVND in the germline V gene (reference sequence). This CDR3 is 16 amino acids long. V was shortened by 5 bases and J by 6 bases, with 23 bases between the two germline ends.

The CDR3 is CASSPQGHDQPQHF. The CDR3 DNA sequence: TGTGCCAGCAGCCCCCAGGGGCATGATCAGCCCCAGCATTTT. The V gene is TRBV5-6, the J gene TRBJ1-5, with D tentatively TRBD1 (6 bases). Germline V gene lookup returns CDR1 SGHDT and CDR2 YYEEEE. The V end lost 4 bases, the J end lost 5 bases, and 13 bases lay between the germline ends. The CDR3 length is 14 residues. Complete variable domain (other parts from reference TRBV5-6 and TRBJ1-5): DAGVTQSPTHLIKTRGQQVTLRCSPKSGHDTVSWYQQALGQGPQFIFQYYEEEERQRGNFPDRFSGHQFPNYSSELNVNALLLGDSALYLCASSPQGHDQPQHFGDGTRLSIL.

This clone was found a few times. This chain uses TRBV28 with TRBJ1-1; D uncertain. The CDR3 has 12 amino acids. Germline V gene lookup returns CDR1 MDHEN and CDR2 SYDVKM. The V end lost 4 bases, the J end lost 10 bases, and 13 bases lay between the germline ends. CDR3 DNA: TGTGCCAGCAGTTCCCCCTCCAGAGGAGCTTTCTTT. Translation: CASSSPSRGAFF.

The CDR3 sequence: CASSPANRRAYYGYTF. CDR3 DNA sequence: TGTGCCAGCAGCCCCGCAAACCGCAGGGCCTACTATGGCTACACCTTC. V and J are TRBV13 and TRBJ1-2, with a weak D call TRBD1 (5 bases). With 5 bases removed from V and 3 bases from J, the gap between germline ends came to 19 bases. This CDR3 is built from 16 residues. Germline V CDR1 and CDR2: PRHDT, FYEKMQ (reference sequence).

V gene TRBV19 combines with J gene TRBJ2-2; D is possibly TRBD1 (5 bases). Deletions cut 6 bases from V and 7 bases from J, with 6 bases between. The germline V gene has CDR1 LNHDA and CDR2 SQIVND (reference sequence). CDR3 size: 11 residues. The CDR3 sequence is CASSRVGELFF. In DNA form, the CDR3 reads TGTGCCAGTAGCAGGGTCGGGGAGCTGTTTTTT.

The chain carries TRBV5-4 and TRBJ2-7, with TRBD1 matching over 7 bases. CDR1 SGHNT and CDR2 YYREEE come from the germline V gene (reference sequence). Losses at the gene ends were 4 bases for V and 5 bases for J; bases not matched to a gene: 3. The CDR3 loop spans 12 amino acids. The CDR3 is CASSRGTDEQYF. In DNA form, the CDR3 reads TGTGCCAGCAGCAGAGGGACAGACGAGCAGTACTTC.

The table lists this clone with a count of one. This chain joins TRBV2 and TRBJ1-2; 7 bases align to TRBD1. This CDR3 has 13 residues. CDR1 is SNHLY, CDR2 FYNNEI, per germline. J was trimmed by 4 bases and V by 7 bases; bases with no gene match: 6. The CDR3 sequence is CASNTGQPYGYTF. CDR3 sequence (DNA): TGTGCCAGCAATACGGGACAGCCCTATGGCTACACCTTC.

CDR3 bases: TGTGCCAGCAGCTTATACAGTAATGAAAAACTGTTTTTT. It translates to CASSLYSNEKLFF. The chain couples TRBV5-4 to TRBJ1-4, with D unresolved. This CDR3 has 13 residues. Germline values: CDR1 SGHNT, CDR2 YYREEE (reference sequence). V lost 2 bases, J lost 4 bases, and 6 bases lay in between.

This clone was seen a few times. This chain joins TRBV9 and TRBJ2-7; the match to TRBD2 covers 11 bases. CDR1 is SGDLS and CDR2 is YYNGEE in the germline V gene. CDR3 length: 17 amino acids. After removal of 0 bases from V and 5 bases from J, the junction contained 10 bases not matched to a gene. This chain's CDR3 is CASSVGVAGGVRHEQYF. CDR3 nucleotide sequence: TGTGCCAGCAGCGTAGGAGTAGCGGGGGGGGTCCGCCACGAGCAGTACTTC.

The chain recombines TRBV5-1 with TRBJ2-7, with 9 bases matching TRBD1. V lost 3 bases and J lost 3; bases outside the gene matches: 13. The germline CDR1 and CDR2 sequences are SGHRS and YFSETQ. CDR3 length: 17 amino acids. As DNA, the CDR3 is TGCGCCAGCAGCTCAACTATACCGGGACAGGGTCACTACGAGCAGTACTTC. Translation: CASSSTIPGQGHYEQYF.

The J gene is TRBJ2-5, the V gene TRBV10-1, with a possible D match to TRBD1 (5 bases). Germline loops: CDR1 WNHNN, CDR2 SYGVQD (reference sequence). This CDR3 is built from 14 residues. With 1 base removed from V and 4 bases from J, the gap between germline ends came to 10 bases. CDR3 region: CASSEFQGGETQYF. Written as DNA, the CDR3 is TGCGCCAGCAGTGAGTTCCAGGGCGGAGAGACCCAGTACTTC.

The V and J genes are TRBV5-4 and TRBJ1-6; TRBD1 aligns across 7 bases. Germline V gene data show CDR1 as SGHNT and CDR2 as YYREEE (reference sequence). Losses at the gene ends were 4 bases for V and 4 bases for J; bases not matched to a gene: 5. This CDR3 region has 15 residues. The CDR3 DNA reads TGTGCCAGCAGCCCGGACAGGCTTTATAATTCACCCCTCCACTTT. Translated: CASSPDRLYNSPLHF.

This chain links TRBV5-1 with TRBJ2-5, with 7 bases identical to TRBD2. The trim removed 4 bases at V and 2 bases at J, leaving 8 bases unmatched. This CDR3 has 15 residues. CDR1 is SGHRS and CDR2 is YFSETQ in the germline V gene. Here the CDR3 reads CASSPLAGRQETQYF. For the CDR3, the DNA is TGCGCCAGCAGCCCCTTAGCGGGTCGGCAAGAGACCCAGTACTTC.

J is TRBJ2-7 and V is TRBV30, with 11 bases identical to TRBD1. V trimming: 3 bases; J trimming: 3 bases; junction bases outside the gene matches: 4. The germline CDR1 and CDR2 sequences are GTSNPN and SVGIG (reference sequence). The CDR3 contains 14 residues. The chain's CDR3 is CAWSAGQGGYEQYF. The CDR3, as DNA: TGTGCCTGGAGCGCGGGACAGGGGGGCTACGAGCAGTACTTC.

V and J are TRBV18 and TRBJ1-3; D ambiguous. Germline CDR1 is KGHSH and CDR2 is LQKENI. The CDR3 totals 15 residues. V gave up 3 bases and J gave up 0 bases, with 9 bases separating them. CDR3 protein: CASSPPGSSGNTIYF. The DNA of the CDR3 is TGTGCCAGCTCACCCCCCGGGAGCTCTGGAAACACCATATATTTT.

This sequence joins TRBV27 and TRBJ1-5, with TRBD1 as a possible D gene (5 bases). The V gene lost 8 bases and the J gene lost 2 bases, with 13 bases spanning the gap. CDR1 and CDR2 (germline): MNHEY, SMNVEV (reference sequence). This CDR3 comprises 14 residues. This CDR3 reads CASSRIGGNQPQHF. The CDR3 DNA reads as TGTGCCAGCTCCCGCATAGGGGGCAATCAGCCCCAGCATTTT.

The rearrangement uses TRBV4-3 and TRBJ1-6, with D maybe TRBD1 (6 bases). Germline lookup yields CDR1 LGHNA and CDR2 YSLEER. The V end was cut by 3 bases, the J end by 8 bases, with 17 bases between. CDR3 length: 16 amino acids. CDR3 nucleotides: TGCGCCAGCAGCCAGGCCCTAAGACAGGCTCATTCACCCCTCCACTTT. Translation: CASSQALRQAHSPLHF.

The sample holds one count of this clone. The chain employs TRBV7-9 and TRBJ2-5; a possible D gene is TRBD2 (6 bases). CDR1 is SEHNR, CDR2 FQNEAQ, per germline (reference sequence). The germline V and J ends were trimmed by 4 bases and 7 bases, with 10 bases remaining between them. The CDR3 is 12 residues long. CDR3 amino acids: CASSSMGGTQYF. CDR3 nucleotides: TGTGCCAGCAGCTCAATGGGGGGGACCCAGTACTTC.